The 17 T cell receptor beta chains below come from one sample, sequenced in a study of vaccination and CD4 T cells after COVID-19. TCRdb ran MiXCR on the PCR reads and lists one entry per CDR3 protein. Seen here are around 15,000 distinct CDR3 sequences, 66% observed once, and the top ten hold roughly 1.1%. Specimen: CD4+ T cells from blood, collected after SARS-CoV-2 vaccination. The receptors stem from a human donor who had recovered from COVID-19.

This clonotype was seen only a few times. CDR3 coding DNA: TGCAGTGCTTCGACAGGGGTCCATAATTCACCCCTCCACTTT. Translating gives CSASTGVHNSPLHF. V is TRBV20-1 and J is TRBJ1-6; the match to TRBD1 covers 8 bases. V trimming: 5 bases; J trimming: 5 bases; junction bases outside the gene matches: 5. The CDR3 length is 14 residues. Germline CDR1 reads DFQATT; CDR2 reads SNEGSKA (reference sequence).

The chain has TRBV7-2 and TRBJ1-2; 7 nucleotides align to TRBD1. Germline CDR1 is SGHTA and CDR2 is FQGNSA. The CDR3 has 16 residues. V lost 3 bases, J lost 0 bases, and 7 bases stayed unmatched. CDR3 sequence: CASSLTGTETNYGYTF. The CDR3 DNA sequence: TGTGCCAGCAGCTTGACAGGGACGGAGACTAACTATGGCTACACCTTC. Looking up the rest from reference TRBV7-2 and TRBJ1-2 gives the full variable domain: GAGVSQSPSNKVTEKGKDVELRCDPISGHTALYWYRQSLGQGLEFLIYFQGNSAPDKSGLPSDRFSAERTGGSVSTLTIQRTQQEDSAVYLCASSLTGTETNYGYTFGSGTRLTVV.

The J gene is TRBJ2-5, the V gene TRBV20-1, with TRBD2 matching over 7 bases. J lost 5 bases, V lost 1 base, and 1 base had no gene match. CDR3 length: 12 residues. CDR1 is DFQATT, CDR2 SNEGSKA, per germline (reference sequence). CDR3 bases: TGCAGTGCTAGAGGGGAGGGGGAGACCCAGTACTTC. It yields the protein CSARGEGETQYF.

This chain uses TRBV28 with TRBJ1-6; the D gene is possibly TRBD1 (6 bases). Germline assignment: CDR1 MDHEN and CDR2 SYDVKM. V lost 3 bases and J 4 bases, leaving 7 bases between the germline ends. The CDR3 has 14 amino acids. CDR3 amino acids: CASSLGTYNSPLHF. The CDR3 DNA is TGTGCCAGCAGTTTGGGGACATATAATTCACCCCTCCACTTT.

This chain joins TRBV7-9 and TRBJ2-3; D unclear. In germline, CDR1 is SEHNR, CDR2 FQNEAQ (reference sequence). This CDR3 is built from 15 residues. Trimming took off 6 bases at V and 3 bases at J, with 16 bases between the two ends. The CDR3 region is CASREGLGKTDTQYF. The CDR3 region has the DNA TGTGCCAGCAGGGAAGGCCTAGGGAAAACAGATACGCAGTATTTT.

This chain uses TRBV15 with TRBJ2-7; 8 nucleotides align to TRBD1. The CDR3 covers 14 residues. CDR1 LNHNV and CDR2 YYDKDF come from the germline V gene (reference sequence). The trim removed 1 base at V and 5 bases at J, leaving 4 bases unmatched. CDR3 DNA: TGTGCCACCAGCAGAGGGCAGGGGGCGAACGAGCAGTACTTC. It is translated as CATSRGQGANEQYF.

J is TRBJ1-1 and V is TRBV12-3 or TRBV12-4; TRBD1 might be the D (5 bases). The CDR3 has 13 amino acids. The germline V and J ends were trimmed by 4 bases and 3 bases, with 9 bases remaining between them. Written as DNA, the CDR3 is TGTGCCAGCAGTTATATGGGGGACACTGAAGCTTTCTTT. It specifies CASSYMGDTEAFF.

The genes are TRBV12-5 and TRBJ2-1; 9 bases agree with TRBD1. The V segment lost 6 bases and the J segment 6 bases; nucleotides outside the gene matches: 9. Germline V gives CDR1 LGHNT, CDR2 FRNRAP. CDR3 length: 15 amino acids. CDR3 sequence reads: CASGYDRGLGNEQFF. The CDR3 bases are TGTGCTAGTGGATACGACAGGGGGTTAGGCAATGAGCAGTTCTTC. Full variable domain (remainder filled in from reference TRBV12-5 and TRBJ2-1): DARVTQTPRHKVTEMGQEVTMRCQPILGHNTVFWYRQTMMQGLELLAYFRNRAPLDDSGMPKDRFSAEMPDATLATLKIQPSEPRDSAVYFCASGYDRGLGNEQFFGPGTRLTVL.

This clonotype has only a few counts. The gene calls are TRBV7-9 and TRBJ2-5, with TRBD2 identical over 7 bases. Germline CDR1 is SEHNR and CDR2 is FQNEAQ (reference sequence). After removal of 4 bases from V and 5 bases from J, the junction contained 13 bases not matched to a gene. The CDR3 contains 16 residues. CDR3 region: CASSSRGLDGKETQYF. The DNA of the CDR3 is TGTGCCAGCAGCTCTAGAGGACTAGACGGTAAGGAGACCCAGTACTTC. Drawing the rest from reference TRBV7-9 and TRBJ2-5, the complete variable domain is DTGVSQNPRHKITKRGQNVTFRCDPISEHNRLYWYRQTLGQGPEFLTYFQNEAQLEKSRLLSDRFSAERPKGSFSTLEIQRTEQGDSAMYLCASSSRGLDGKETQYFGPGTRLLVL.

This clonotype occurred a few times. In DNA form, the CDR3 reads TGTGCCAGCAGCCTCGCCAGGGTTCCCACGGGGGAGCAGTACTTC. Translation: CASSLARVPTGEQYF. The chain employs TRBV27 and TRBJ2-7; D might be TRBD1 or TRBD2, each matching 5 bases. Germline V gives CDR1 MNHEY, CDR2 SMNVEV (reference sequence). The CDR3 has 15 residues. V was shortened by 6 bases and J by 7 bases, with 22 bases between the two germline ends.

The V call is TRBV5-1, the J call TRBJ1-2; maybe TRBD1 (6 bases). This CDR3 contains 16 residues. CDR1 and CDR2 from the germline V gene are SGHRS and YFSETQ. The V end lost 0 bases, the J end lost 4 bases, and 16 bases lay between the germline ends. CDR3 amino acids: CASSLAGTSSFYGYTF. The CDR3 bases are TGCGCCAGCAGCTTGGCCGGGACATCCTCATTCTATGGCTACACCTTC.

The V and J genes are TRBV20-1 and TRBJ2-3; D uncertain. Between the trimmed V and J ends, which lost 3 bases and 0 bases, there was a span of 13 bases. The CDR3 extends over 15 amino acids. Germline loops: CDR1 DFQATT, CDR2 SNEGSKA (reference sequence). The CDR3 spells CSASKPVTSTDTQYF. The DNA of the CDR3 is TGCAGTGCTAGTAAGCCAGTCACTAGCACAGATACGCAGTATTTT.

CDR3 DNA sequence: TGTGCCAGCAGGTCTTTGGATACGCAGTATTTT. Encoded protein: CASRSLDTQYF. The chain links TRBV6-1 to TRBJ2-3; no clear D. Germline CDR1 and CDR2: MNHNS and SASEGT. The ends were cut back, 6 bases at V and 6 bases at J, with 7 bases in the middle. The CDR3 runs to 11 residues.

The V call is TRBV20-1, the J call TRBJ2-7; D is perhaps TRBD1 (6 bases). Germline V CDR1 and CDR2: DFQATT, SNEGSKA (reference sequence). Trimming cost V 0 bases and J 3 bases, with 9 bases left between them. CDR3 length equals 13 residues. The chain's CDR3 is CSARDSQGYEQYF. DNA for the CDR3: TGCAGTGCTAGAGACTCACAGGGCTACGAGCAGTACTTC.

J is TRBJ2-2 and V is TRBV6-5; TRBD1 matches at 9 bases. The CDR3 runs to 16 residues. V shed 4 bases, J shed 7 bases, and the junction held 10 bases outside the gene matches. Germline CDR1 is MNHEY and CDR2 is SVGAGI. The DNA for the CDR3 is TGTGCCAGCAGTTTCAGCCCGGGACAGGGAATCGGGGAGCTGTTTTTT. Its protein product is CASSFSPGQGIGELFF.

This clonotype came up once. The V gene is TRBV7-9, the J gene TRBJ2-7; D possibly corresponds to TRBD2 (6 bases). Germline V gene lookup returns CDR1 SEHNR and CDR2 FQNEAQ (reference sequence). V gave up 2 bases and J gave up 1 base, with 12 bases separating them. The CDR3 runs to 15 residues. The CDR3 nucleotides are TGTGCCAGCAGCTTATCGGCGGGGCCTTCCTACGAGCAGTACTTC. Translating gives CASSLSAGPSYEQYF.

The chain links TRBV7-2 to TRBJ2-5, with D hard to call. The germline V and J ends were trimmed by 7 bases and 2 bases, with 11 bases remaining between them. Germline V gene lookup returns CDR1 SGHTA and CDR2 FQGNSA. The CDR3 consists of 13 residues. Here the CDR3 DNA reads TGTGCCAGCACCAAACAAAGACAAGAGACCCAGTACTTC. It encodes CASTKQRQETQYF.